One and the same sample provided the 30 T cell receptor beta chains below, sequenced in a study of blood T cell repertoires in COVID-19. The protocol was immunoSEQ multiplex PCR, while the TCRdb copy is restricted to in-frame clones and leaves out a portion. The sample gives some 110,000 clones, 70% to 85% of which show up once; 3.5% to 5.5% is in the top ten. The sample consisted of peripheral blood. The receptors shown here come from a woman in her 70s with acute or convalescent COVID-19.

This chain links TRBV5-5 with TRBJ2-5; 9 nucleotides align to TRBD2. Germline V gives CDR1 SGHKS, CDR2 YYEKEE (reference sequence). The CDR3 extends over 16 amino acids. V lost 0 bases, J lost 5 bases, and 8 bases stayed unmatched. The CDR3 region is CASSLEAAGGLETQYF. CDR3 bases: TGTGCCAGCAGCTTGGAGGCAGCGGGGGGCCTCGAGACCCAGTACTTC.

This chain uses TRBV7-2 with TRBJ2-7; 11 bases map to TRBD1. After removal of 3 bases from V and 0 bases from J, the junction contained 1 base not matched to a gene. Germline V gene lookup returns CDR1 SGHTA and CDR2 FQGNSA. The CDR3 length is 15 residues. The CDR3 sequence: CASSLGTGGSYEQYV. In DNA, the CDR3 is TGTGCCAGCAGCTTGGGGACAGGGGGCTCCTACGAGCAGTACGTC.

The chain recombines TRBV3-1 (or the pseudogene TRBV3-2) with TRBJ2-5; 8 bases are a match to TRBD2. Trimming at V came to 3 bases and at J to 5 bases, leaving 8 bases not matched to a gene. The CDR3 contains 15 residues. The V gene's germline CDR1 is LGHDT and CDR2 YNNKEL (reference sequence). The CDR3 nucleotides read TGTGCCAGCAGCCAGGCCGGGACTAGTCCGGAGACCCAGTACTTC. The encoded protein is CASSQAGTSPETQYF.

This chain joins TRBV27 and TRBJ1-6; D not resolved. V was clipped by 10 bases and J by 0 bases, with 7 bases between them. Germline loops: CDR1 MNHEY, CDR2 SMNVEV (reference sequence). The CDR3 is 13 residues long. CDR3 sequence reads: CATTSSYNSPLHF. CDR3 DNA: TGTGCCACCACGAGCTCCTATAATTCACCCCTCCACTTT.

The CDR3 coding sequence is TGTGCCAGCAGCTTATACGGGGGATCCGGGACTGGAGGATACGAGCAGTACTTC. Amino acids: CASSLYGGSGTGGYEQYF. The chain carries TRBV7-6 and TRBJ2-7; D is perhaps TRBD2 (6 bases). CDR1 is SGHVS, CDR2 FNYEAQ, per germline. This CDR3 has 18 residues. The ends were cut back, 2 bases at V and 4 bases at J, with 24 bases in the middle.

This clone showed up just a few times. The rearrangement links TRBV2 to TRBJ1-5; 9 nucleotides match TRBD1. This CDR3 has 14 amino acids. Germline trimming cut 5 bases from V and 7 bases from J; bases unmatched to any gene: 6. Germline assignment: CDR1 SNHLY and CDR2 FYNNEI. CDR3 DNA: TGTGCCAGCAGTCGTACAGGGGGCCAACAGCCCCAGCATTTT. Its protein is CASSRTGGQQPQHF.

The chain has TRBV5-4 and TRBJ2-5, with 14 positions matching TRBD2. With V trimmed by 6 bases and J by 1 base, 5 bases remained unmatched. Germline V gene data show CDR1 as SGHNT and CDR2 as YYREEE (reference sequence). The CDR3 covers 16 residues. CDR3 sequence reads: CASKRTSGGTQETQYF. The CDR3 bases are TGTGCCAGCAAAAGGACTAGCGGGGGGACCCAAGAGACCCAGTACTTC.

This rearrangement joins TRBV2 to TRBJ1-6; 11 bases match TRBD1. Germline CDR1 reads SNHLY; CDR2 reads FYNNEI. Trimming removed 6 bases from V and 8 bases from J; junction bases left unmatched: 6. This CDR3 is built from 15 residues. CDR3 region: CASRDRTGGYSPLHF. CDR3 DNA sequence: TGTGCCAGCAGGGACAGGACAGGGGGCTATTCACCCCTCCACTTT.

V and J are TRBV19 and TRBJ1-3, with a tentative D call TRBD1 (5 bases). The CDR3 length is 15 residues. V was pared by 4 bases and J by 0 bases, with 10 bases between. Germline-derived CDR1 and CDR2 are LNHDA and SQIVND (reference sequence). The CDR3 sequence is CASSRTGDSGNTIYF. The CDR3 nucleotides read TGTGCCAGTAGTAGAACAGGAGACTCTGGAAACACCATATATTTT.

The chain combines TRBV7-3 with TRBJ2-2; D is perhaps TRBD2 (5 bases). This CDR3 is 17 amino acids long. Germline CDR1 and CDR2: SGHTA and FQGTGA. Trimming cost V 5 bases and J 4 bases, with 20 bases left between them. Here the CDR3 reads CASSPTTAVRGTGELFF. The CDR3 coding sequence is TGTGCCAGCAGCCCGACAACAGCCGTTCGGGGCACCGGGGAGCTGTTTTTT.

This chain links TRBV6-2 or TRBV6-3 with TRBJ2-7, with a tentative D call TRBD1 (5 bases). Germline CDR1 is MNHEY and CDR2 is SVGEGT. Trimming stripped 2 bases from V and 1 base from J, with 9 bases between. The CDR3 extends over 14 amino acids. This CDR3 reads CASSYDSLSYEQYF. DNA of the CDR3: TGTGCCAGCAGTTACGACAGCTTATCCTACGAGCAGTACTTC.

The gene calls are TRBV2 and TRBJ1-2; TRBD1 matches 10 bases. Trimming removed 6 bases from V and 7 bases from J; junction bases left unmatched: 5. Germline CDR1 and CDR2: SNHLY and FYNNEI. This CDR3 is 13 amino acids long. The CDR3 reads CASSRQGAGGYTF. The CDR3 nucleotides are TGTGCCAGCAGCAGACAGGGGGCCGGTGGCTACACCTTC.

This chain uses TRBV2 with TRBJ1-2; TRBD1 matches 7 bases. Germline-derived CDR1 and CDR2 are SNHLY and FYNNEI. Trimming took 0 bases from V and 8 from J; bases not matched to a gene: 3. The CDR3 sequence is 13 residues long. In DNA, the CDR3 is TGTGCCAGCAGTGAAGCGAGGGGGCGCGGCTACACCTTC. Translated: CASSEARGRGYTF.

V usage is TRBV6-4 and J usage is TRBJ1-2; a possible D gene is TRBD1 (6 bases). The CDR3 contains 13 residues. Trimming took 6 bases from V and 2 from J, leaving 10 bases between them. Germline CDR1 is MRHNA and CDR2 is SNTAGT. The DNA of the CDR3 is TGTGCCAGCAGATGGACAGCAAACTATGGCTACACCTTC. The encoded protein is CASRWTANYGYTF.

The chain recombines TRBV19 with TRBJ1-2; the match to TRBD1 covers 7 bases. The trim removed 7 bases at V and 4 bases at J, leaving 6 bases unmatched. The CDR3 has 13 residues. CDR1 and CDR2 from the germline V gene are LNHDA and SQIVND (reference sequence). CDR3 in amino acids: CASNIQGPYGYTF. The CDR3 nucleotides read TGTGCCAGTAACATACAGGGGCCCTATGGCTACACCTTC.

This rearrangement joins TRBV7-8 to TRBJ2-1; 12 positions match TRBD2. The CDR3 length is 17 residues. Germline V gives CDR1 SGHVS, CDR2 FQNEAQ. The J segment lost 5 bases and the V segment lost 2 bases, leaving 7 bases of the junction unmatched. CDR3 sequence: CASSLRLAGETNNEQFF. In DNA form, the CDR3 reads TGTGCCAGCAGCTTAAGACTAGCGGGGGAAACGAACAATGAGCAGTTCTTC.

The CDR3 nucleotides are TGTGCCAGCAGCCAAGACGGGACAGGGACTGGGGCCAACGTCCTGACTTTC. This sequence encodes CASSQDGTGTGANVLTF. The chain employs TRBV3-1 (or the pseudogene TRBV3-2) and TRBJ2-6; TRBD1 aligns across 9 bases. Trimming cost V 0 bases and J 2 bases; bases outside gene matches: 2. The CDR3 has 17 residues. CDR1 and CDR2 from the germline V gene are LGHDT and YNNKEL (reference sequence).

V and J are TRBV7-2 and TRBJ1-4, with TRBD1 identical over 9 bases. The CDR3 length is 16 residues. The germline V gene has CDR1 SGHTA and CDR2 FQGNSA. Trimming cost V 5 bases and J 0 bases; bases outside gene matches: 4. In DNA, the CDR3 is TGTGCCAGCAGCAAGGACAGGGGAGCAACTAATGAAAAACTGTTTTTT. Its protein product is CASSKDRGATNEKLFF.

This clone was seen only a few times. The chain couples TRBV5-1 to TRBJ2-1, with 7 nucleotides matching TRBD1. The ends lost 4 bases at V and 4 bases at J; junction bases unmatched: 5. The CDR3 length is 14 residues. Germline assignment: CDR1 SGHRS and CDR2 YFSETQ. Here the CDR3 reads CASSIGQAYNEQFF. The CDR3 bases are TGCGCCAGCAGCATTGGACAGGCGTACAATGAGCAGTTCTTC. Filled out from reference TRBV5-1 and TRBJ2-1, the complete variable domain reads KAGVTQTPRYLIKTRGQQVTLSCSPISGHRSVSWYQQTPGQGLQFLFEYFSETQRNKGNFPGRFSGRQFSNSRSEMNVSTLELGDSALYLCASSIGQAYNEQFFGPGTRLTVL.

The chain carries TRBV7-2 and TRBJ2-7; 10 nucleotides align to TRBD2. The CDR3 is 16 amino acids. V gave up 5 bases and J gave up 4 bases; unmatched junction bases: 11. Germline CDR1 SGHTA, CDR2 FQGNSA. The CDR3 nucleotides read TGTGCCAGCAGCATTTCAGGGGCTAGCGGGGGATACGAGCAGTACTTC. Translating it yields CASSISGASGGYEQYF.

The DNA of the CDR3 is TGTGCCAGCAGCTTGGGCGGGATTTGGGAAGGGAATGAGCAGTTCTTC. It yields the protein CASSLGGIWEGNEQFF. This chain joins TRBV5-6 and TRBJ2-1; a possible D gene is TRBD2 (6 bases). Trimming removed 0 bases from V and 7 bases from J, with 17 bases in between. CDR3 length: 16 residues. Germline-derived CDR1 and CDR2 are SGHDT and YYEEEE.

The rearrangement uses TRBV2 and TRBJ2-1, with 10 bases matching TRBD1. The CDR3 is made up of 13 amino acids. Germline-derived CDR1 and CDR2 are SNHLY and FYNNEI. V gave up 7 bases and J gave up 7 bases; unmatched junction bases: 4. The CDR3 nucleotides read TGTGCCAGCAACTGGGACAGGGGTAATGAGCAGTTCTTC. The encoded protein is CASNWDRGNEQFF.

The CDR3 DNA reads TGTGCCAGCAGCTACCGGGACAGGTCTTCTAACTATGGCTACACCTTC. Translated: CASSYRDRSSNYGYTF. The genes are TRBV21-1 and TRBJ1-2; the table's D gene call, TRBD1, was not cross checked with the DNA. TRBV21-1 corresponds to a pseudogene. The CDR3 extends over 16 amino acids.

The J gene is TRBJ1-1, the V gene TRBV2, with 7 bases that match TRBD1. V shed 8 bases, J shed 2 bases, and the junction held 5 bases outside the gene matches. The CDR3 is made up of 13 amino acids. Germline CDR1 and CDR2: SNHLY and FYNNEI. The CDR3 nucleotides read TGTGCCAGCTTGACAGGGACCAACACTGAAGCTTTCTTT. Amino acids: CASLTGTNTEAFF.

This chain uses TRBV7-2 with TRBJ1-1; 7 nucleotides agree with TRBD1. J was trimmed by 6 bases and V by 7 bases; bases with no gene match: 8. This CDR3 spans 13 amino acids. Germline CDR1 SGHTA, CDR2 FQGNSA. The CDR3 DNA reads TGTGCCAGCACCGGGACAGCGCGATCTGAAGCTTTCTTT. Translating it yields CASTGTARSEAFF.

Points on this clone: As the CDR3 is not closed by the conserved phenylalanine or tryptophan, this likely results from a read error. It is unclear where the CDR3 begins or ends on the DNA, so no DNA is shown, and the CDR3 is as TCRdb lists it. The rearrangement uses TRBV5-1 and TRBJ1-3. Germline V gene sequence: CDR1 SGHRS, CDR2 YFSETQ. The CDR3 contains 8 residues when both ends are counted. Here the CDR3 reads CASLPRVN.

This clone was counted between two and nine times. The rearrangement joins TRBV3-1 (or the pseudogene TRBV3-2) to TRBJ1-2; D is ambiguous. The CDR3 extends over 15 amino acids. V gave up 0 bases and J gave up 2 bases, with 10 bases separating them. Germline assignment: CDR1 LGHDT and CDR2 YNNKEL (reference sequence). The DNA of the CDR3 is TGTGCCAGCAGCCAAGATCTGAGTGTGAACTATGGCTACACCTTC. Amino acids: CASSQDLSVNYGYTF.

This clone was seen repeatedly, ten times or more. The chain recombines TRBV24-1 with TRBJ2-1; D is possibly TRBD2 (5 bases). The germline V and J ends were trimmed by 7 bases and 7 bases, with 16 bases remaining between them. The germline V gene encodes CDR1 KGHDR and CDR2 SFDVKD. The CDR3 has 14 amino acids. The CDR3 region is CATSPTLGSNEQFF. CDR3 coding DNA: TGTGCCACCAGCCCGACGTTGGGGAGTAATGAGCAGTTCTTC.

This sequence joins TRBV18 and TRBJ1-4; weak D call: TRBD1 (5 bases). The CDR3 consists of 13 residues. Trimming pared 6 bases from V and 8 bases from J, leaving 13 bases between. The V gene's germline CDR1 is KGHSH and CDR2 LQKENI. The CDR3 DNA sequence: TGTGCCAGCTCCAACCTTAGGGGCGAAAAACTGTTTTTT. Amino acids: CASSNLRGEKLFF.

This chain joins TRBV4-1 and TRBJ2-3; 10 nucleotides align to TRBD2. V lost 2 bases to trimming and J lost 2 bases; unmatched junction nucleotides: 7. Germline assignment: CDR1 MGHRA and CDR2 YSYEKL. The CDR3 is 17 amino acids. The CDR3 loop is CASSQPVLAGITDTQYF. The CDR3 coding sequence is TGCGCCAGCAGCCAACCAGTACTAGCGGGAATCACAGATACGCAGTATTTT.